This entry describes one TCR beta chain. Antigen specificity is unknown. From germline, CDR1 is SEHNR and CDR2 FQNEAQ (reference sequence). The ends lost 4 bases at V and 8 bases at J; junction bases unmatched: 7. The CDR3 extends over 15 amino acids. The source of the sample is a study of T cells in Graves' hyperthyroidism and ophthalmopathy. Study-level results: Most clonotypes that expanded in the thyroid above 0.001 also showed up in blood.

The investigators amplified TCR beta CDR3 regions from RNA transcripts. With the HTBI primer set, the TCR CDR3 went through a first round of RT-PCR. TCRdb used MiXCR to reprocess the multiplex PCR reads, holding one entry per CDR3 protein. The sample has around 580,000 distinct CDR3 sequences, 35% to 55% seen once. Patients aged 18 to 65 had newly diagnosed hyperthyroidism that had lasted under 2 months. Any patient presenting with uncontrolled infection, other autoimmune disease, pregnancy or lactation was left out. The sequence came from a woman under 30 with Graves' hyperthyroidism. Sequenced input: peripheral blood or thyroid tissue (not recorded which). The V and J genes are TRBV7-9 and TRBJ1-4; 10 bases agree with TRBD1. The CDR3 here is CASSYSGTGAEKLFF. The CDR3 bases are TGTGCCAGCAGCTATAGCGGGACAGGGGCCGAAAAACTGTTTTTT.